A single sample is the source of the 14 T cell receptor beta chains below, sequenced in a study of prognosis after radiotherapy for stage I lung cancer (dated by TCRdb to the early 2020s). Sequenced on an Illumina HiSeq 3000. The TCR beta CDR3 region was amplified from genomic DNA by two rounds of multiplex PCR. The first PCR round used primers specific to each TRBV and TRBJ gene, and the primer sequences were filed in Chinese patent CN105087789A. TCRdb redid the processing of the public reads, applying fastp at Q25 and MiXCR, and retained in-frame beta chains. Each CDR3 protein appears once, grouped with its most common genes and DNA. The sample profile shows roughly 14,000 distinct CDR3 sequences; around 30% of them were found once. The ten largest clones represent roughly 25% of the sample. Sequences were derived from PBMCs, sampled before or after stereotactic body radiation therapy (not recorded which). Receptor source: a donor aged 50 or older with non-small cell lung cancer.

In its sample, this clonotype was seen many times. The chain links TRBV2 to TRBJ1-2, with D hard to call. Germline V CDR1 and CDR2: SNHLY, FYNNEI. This CDR3 spans 14 amino acids. Trimming pared 7 bases from V and 4 bases from J, leaving 16 bases between. The CDR3 sequence is CASTKDGWSYGYTF. The CDR3 coding sequence is TGTGCCAGCACCAAGGACGGATGGTCCTATGGCTACACCTTC.

This clonotype is medium-sized (0.01 to 0.1%). The chain carries TRBV28 and TRBJ1-6; D not resolved. The V gene's germline CDR1 is MDHEN and CDR2 SYDVKM. The CDR3 is made up of 14 amino acids. The ends were cut back, 5 bases at V and 7 bases at J, with 12 bases in the middle. The CDR3 sequence: CASSTVRANSPLHF. The CDR3 coding sequence is TGTGCCAGCAGTACTGTGAGGGCGAATTCACCCCTCCACTTT.

V and J are TRBV20-1 and TRBJ1-2; TRBD1 matches 7 bases. The CDR3 is 14 amino acids. Trimming cost V 4 bases and J 3 bases; bases outside gene matches: 8. Germline V gene data show CDR1 as DFQATT and CDR2 as SNEGSKA (reference sequence). CDR3 DNA sequence: TGCAGTGCTAACCGGGACAGATTGTACTATGGCTACACCTTC. Translation: CSANRDRLYYGYTF.

This clonotype rates as medium-sized. The CDR3 is CSARAQLLSNQPQHF. For the CDR3, the DNA is TGCAGTGCTAGAGCTCAATTACTTAGCAATCAGCCCCAGCATTTT. The chain recombines TRBV20-1 with TRBJ1-5, with no clear D. Germline CDR1 DFQATT, CDR2 SNEGSKA (reference sequence). CDR3 size: 15 residues. The V gene lost 1 base and the J gene lost 0 bases, with 10 bases spanning the gap.

This clonotype occurred many times. The chain employs TRBV28 and TRBJ2-1; 7 bases match TRBD1. This CDR3 has 14 residues. The trim removed 10 bases at V and 1 base at J, leaving 7 bases unmatched. Germline lookup yields CDR1 MDHEN and CDR2 SYDVKM. CDR3 region: CAIADRESYNEQFF. Here the CDR3 DNA reads TGTGCCATCGCTGACAGGGAATCCTACAATGAGCAGTTCTTC.

In its sample, this clonotype was seen many times. The chain couples TRBV14 to TRBJ2-3, with unresolved D. Germline CDR1 and CDR2: SGHDN and FVKESK. Trimming left V 3 bases short and J 3 bases short, with 7 bases between. The CDR3 consists of 13 residues. The CDR3 sequence: CASSQLATDTQYF. The CDR3 bases are TGTGCCAGCAGCCAGTTAGCTACAGATACGCAGTATTTT.

Ten or more counts support this clonotype. The chain joins TRBV6-1 to TRBJ2-3, with 7 bases matching TRBD2. The CDR3 is 14 amino acids. Per the germline V gene, CDR1 is MNHNS and CDR2 is SASEGT. V gave up 7 bases and J gave up 2 bases; unmatched junction bases: 6. The CDR3 reads CASTPTSSTDTQYF. The DNA of the CDR3 is TGTGCCAGCACCCCGACTAGCTCCACAGATACGCAGTATTTT.

This clonotype is deemed medium-sized. The gene calls are TRBV13 and TRBJ2-2; possibly TRBD1 for D (5 bases). The germline gives CDR1 PRHDT, CDR2 FYEKMQ (reference sequence). CDR3 size: 15 residues. The V gene lost 5 bases and the J gene lost 4 bases, with 14 bases spanning the gap. The CDR3 loop reads CASSIYQGSTGELFF. The CDR3 nucleotides are TGTGCCAGCAGCATATACCAGGGCTCCACCGGGGAGCTGTTTTTT.

This clonotype was seen at least ten times. The chain carries TRBV20-1 and TRBJ2-7; 10 nucleotides line up with TRBD1. This CDR3 spans 14 amino acids. CDR1 and CDR2 (germline): DFQATT, SNEGSKA (reference sequence). The V gene end was trimmed by 6 bases and the J gene end by 6 bases; junction bases not matched to a gene: 11. CDR3 bases: TGCAGTGCAGAAACCGGGACAGGGGCAAGCGAGCAGTACTTC. It is translated as CSAETGTGASEQYF.

This clonotype was recorded many times. A much larger clone lies a single base off, so this may be a read error. The CDR3 DNA reads TGCGCCAGCAGCTTGGTTTCCCCCAACCAAGAGACCCAGCACTTC. Translation gives CASSLVSPNQETQHF. The rearrangement uses TRBV5-1 and TRBJ2-5; D call uncertain. Germline values: CDR1 SGHRS, CDR2 YFSETQ. The CDR3 covers 15 residues.

With respect to this clonotype: The junction shows a germline mismatch at one end, possibly a read error. The chain has TRBV27 and TRBJ2-1, with unresolved D. Germline V gene data show CDR1 as MNHEY and CDR2 as SMNVEV (reference sequence). The CDR3 has 14 amino acids. The CDR3 DNA reads as TGTGCAAGCAATGCGCAAGGCTTCTACAATGAGCAGTTCTTC. Its translation: CASNAQGFYNEQFF.

This clonotype was counted ten times or more. This chain uses TRBV29-1 with TRBJ2-1; 8 bases agree with TRBD2. Trimming cost V 6 bases and J 7 bases; bases outside gene matches: 14. Germline lookup yields CDR1 SQVTM and CDR2 ANQGSEA. The CDR3 is 15 amino acids. This chain's CDR3 is CSVRSSGSSGNEQFF. In DNA, the CDR3 is TGCAGCGTGAGGTCTAGCGGGTCCTCGGGTAATGAGCAGTTCTTC.

As concerns this clonotype: This may stem from a read error, because a much larger clone lies one nucleotide away. The CDR3 DNA sequence: TGCAGTGTAAAACTAGCGGGCAAAGAGACCCAGTACTTC. Protein product: CSVKLAGKETQYF. This chain uses TRBV20-1 with TRBJ2-5; TRBD2 agrees at 9 bases. V dropped 7 bases and J dropped 3; count of bases not matched to a gene: 6. CDR1 is DFQATT, CDR2 SNEGSKA, per germline (reference sequence). The CDR3 runs 13 residues.

This clonotype was recorded many times. This may arise from a read error, as a much more abundant clone is one base away. V is TRBV5-1 and J is TRBJ2-2, with TRBD1 as a possible D gene (6 bases). The germline CDR1 and CDR2 sequences are SGHRS and YFSETQ. The CDR3 loop spans 16 amino acids. CDR3 sequence (DNA): TGCGCCAGCAGGCCCACCGGGACAACGAACACCGGGAAGCTGTTTTTT. Its translation: CASRPTGTTNTGKLFF.